This T cell receptor (beta chain) derives from a study of breast tumors, draining lymph nodes, adjacent tissues. Each CDR3 protein is one row after TCRdb ran MiXCR on the multiplex PCR reads. There are some 100,000 distinct CDR3 sequences in the sample; 21% occur only once, and 1% to 1.5% lies in the top ten. This clonotype was seen many times. Its antigen is not identified. Breast cancer patients provided tissue from their axillary draining lymph nodes. Per germline, CDR1 MNHNS and CDR2 SASEGT. CDR3 length equals 18 residues. Losses at the gene ends were 5 bases for V and 2 bases for J; bases not matched to a gene: 8. Study conclusions and caveats: Luminal-like breast cancer showed significantly higher tumor–nontumor repertoire similarity than basal-like. Compared with lymph nodes, tumors were less diverse; compared with nontumor tissue, more. The data were judged consistent with most tumor T cells coming from lymph node and expanding in tumor. The lymph node origin of tumor T cells was framed as consistent with a hypothesis, not demonstrated.

The J gene is TRBJ2-6, the V gene TRBV6-1, with TRBD2 matching 11 bases. This TCR came from a female donor with breast cancer. Some clones in this sample may be carry-over from other donors' samples. The material sequenced was axillary lymph node tissue. CDR3 residues: CASSKPTSGMTGANVLTF. The CDR3 DNA follows: TGTGCCAGCAGTAAGCCGACTAGCGGGATGACTGGGGCCAACGTCCTGACTTTC.